This T cell receptor beta chain was documented in a study of response to subunit inactivated influenza vaccine. Study-wide findings and caveats: Authors suggested few new T cells are recruited by each seasonal influenza vaccination.

In TCRdb, the RT-PCR reads were re-called with MiXCR into one record per CDR3 protein. The sample yields 450,000 to 500,000 distinct CDR3 sequences, 9.5% to 13% seen once. Germline lookup yields CDR1 SGHAT and CDR2 FQNNGV. This CDR3 has 13 residues. V was pared by 3 bases and J by 6 bases, with 10 bases between. Concerning this clonotype: The target antigen is unknown.

This receptor was identified in a man aged 50-59 years who received an inactivated influenza vaccine. The chain carries TRBV11-2 and TRBJ2-3, with a possible D match to TRBD1 (6 bases). The source was PBMCs from blood, collected roughly 46 days after vaccination. CDR3 region: CASSFQGWDTQYF. DNA of the CDR3: TGTGCCAGCAGCTTTCAGGGGTGGGATACGCAGTATTTT.